This TCR beta chain was found in a study of cytomegalovirus exposure and HLA in healthy donors. About the study: There were about 85 million unique TCRs (from HLA-typed donors) in an early data release. The study's findings and limits: Apart from CMV serostatus, no immune exposure information was available.

This CDR3 comprises 14 residues. The germline V gene encodes CDR1 WSHSY and CDR2 SAAADI. V was shortened by 7 bases and J by 0 bases, with 12 bases between the two germline ends. The PCR had 60 Vbeta and 13 Jbeta primers. This table comes from immunoSEQ multiplex PCR, and its TCRdb copy is limited to in-frame clones, with some not included. The sample carries fewer than 200,000 clones, approximately 75% recorded once. A word on this clone: Its antigen is not identified.

The J gene is TRBJ1-1, the V gene TRBV10-2; D not resolved. This TCR came from a girl aged 5 to 17 in good health and CMV-seronegative. Material for sequencing was PBMCs. CDR3 sequence reads: CASTNSYMNTEAFF. CDR3 nucleotides: TGCGCCAGCACTAACAGTTATATGAACACTGAAGCTTTCTTT.